Included here is one T cell receptor beta chain sequence, with context. Its antigen remains unknown. The assay looked at some 9.8 x 10^4 TCR templates in each sample. TCRdb's copy holds only in-frame clones and misses some; the assay was immunoSEQ multiplex PCR. Among about 7,200 clones listed, just over 35% were seen once. The J segment lost 1 base and the V segment lost 5 bases, leaving 4 bases of the junction unmatched. Germline V gene data show CDR1 as SEHNR and CDR2 as FQNEAQ (reference sequence). The CDR3 length is 15 residues. This sample is drawn from a study of siplizumab effects on memory and regulatory T cells. Coculturing at 37°C lasted approximately six days for the mixed lymphocyte reaction cells. Responder PBMCs were labelled with CFSE and stimulator PBMCs with Violet Dye, mixed 1:1. Study results and limitations: On average, around 70% of mappable alloreactive CD4+ clones were Treg-derived under siplizumab, against roughly 27% in controls. To unstimulated subsets, only a minor fraction of alloreactive clones could be mapped.

V usage is TRBV7-9 and J usage is TRBJ2-2, with 7 bases fitting TRBD1. This sequence originates from a human donor in good health; the cells came from an allogeneic mixed lymphocyte reaction. The sample taken for sequencing was CFSE-low (dividing) CD8+ T cells sorted from an allogeneic mixed lymphocyte reaction. The DNA of the CDR3 is TGTGCCAGCAGCCGAGGGACAGTGAACACCGGGGAGCTGTTTTTT. The encoded protein is CASSRGTVNTGELFF.